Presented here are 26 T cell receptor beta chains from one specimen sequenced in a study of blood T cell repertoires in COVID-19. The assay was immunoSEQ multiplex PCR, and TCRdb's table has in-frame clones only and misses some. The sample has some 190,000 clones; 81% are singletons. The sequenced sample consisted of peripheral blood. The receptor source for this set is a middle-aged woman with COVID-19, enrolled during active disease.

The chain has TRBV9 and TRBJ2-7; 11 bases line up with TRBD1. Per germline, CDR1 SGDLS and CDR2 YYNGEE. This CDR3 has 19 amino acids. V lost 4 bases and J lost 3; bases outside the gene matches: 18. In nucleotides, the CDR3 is TGTGCCAGCAGCTTAGGGATCCATACCGGGACAGGGGGTTACTACGAGCAGTACTTC. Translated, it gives CASSLGIHTGTGGYYEQYF.

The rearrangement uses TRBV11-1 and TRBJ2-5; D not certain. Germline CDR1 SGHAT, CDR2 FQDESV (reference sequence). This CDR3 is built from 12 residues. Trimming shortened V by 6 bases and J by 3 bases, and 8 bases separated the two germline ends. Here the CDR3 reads CASSHMEETQYF. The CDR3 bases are TGTGCCAGCAGTCACATGGAAGAGACCCAGTACTTC.

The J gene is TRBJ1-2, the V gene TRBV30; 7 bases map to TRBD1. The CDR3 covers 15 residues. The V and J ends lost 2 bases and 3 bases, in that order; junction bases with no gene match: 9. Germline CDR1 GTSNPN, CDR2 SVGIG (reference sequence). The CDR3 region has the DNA TGTGCCTGGAGTCGGACATACGACAGGGACTATGGCTACACCTTC. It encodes CAWSRTYDRDYGYTF.

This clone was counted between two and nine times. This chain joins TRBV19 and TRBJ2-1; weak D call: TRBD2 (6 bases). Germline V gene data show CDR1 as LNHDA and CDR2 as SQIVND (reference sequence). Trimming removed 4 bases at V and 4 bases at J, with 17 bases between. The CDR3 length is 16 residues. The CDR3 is CASSRLPGALYNEQFF. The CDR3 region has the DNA TGTGCCAGTAGTAGACTTCCGGGAGCCCTTTACAATGAGCAGTTCTTC. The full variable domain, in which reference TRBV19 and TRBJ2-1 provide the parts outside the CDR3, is DGGITQSPKYLFRKEGQNVTLSCEQNLNHDAMYWYRQDPGQGLRLIYYSQIVNDFQKGDIAEGYSVSREKKESFPLTVTSAQKNPTAFYLCASSRLPGALYNEQFFGPGTRLTVL.

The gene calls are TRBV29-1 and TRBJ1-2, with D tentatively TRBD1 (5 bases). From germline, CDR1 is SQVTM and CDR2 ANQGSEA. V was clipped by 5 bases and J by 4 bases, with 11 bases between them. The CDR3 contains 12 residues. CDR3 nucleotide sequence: TGCAGCGTTAGTCGGGGGGGCTATGGCTACACCTTC. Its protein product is CSVSRGGYGYTF.

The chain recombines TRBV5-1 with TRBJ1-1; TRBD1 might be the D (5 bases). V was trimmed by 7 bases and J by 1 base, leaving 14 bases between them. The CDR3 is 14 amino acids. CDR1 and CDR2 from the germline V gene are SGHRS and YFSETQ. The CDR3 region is CASSPLTGNTEAFF. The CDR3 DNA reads TGCGCCAGCTCTCCTCTTACAGGGAACACTGAAGCTTTCTTT.

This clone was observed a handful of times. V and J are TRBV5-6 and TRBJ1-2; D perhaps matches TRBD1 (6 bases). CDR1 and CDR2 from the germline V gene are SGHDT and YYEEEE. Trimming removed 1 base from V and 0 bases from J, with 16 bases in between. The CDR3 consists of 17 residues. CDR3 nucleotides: TGTGCCAGCAGCTTGTTGGGGGGGGCCACAGCTAACTATGGCTACACCTTC. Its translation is CASSLLGGATANYGYTF. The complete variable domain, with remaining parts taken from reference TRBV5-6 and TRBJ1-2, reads DAGVTQSPTHLIKTRGQQVTLRCSPKSGHDTVSWYQQALGQGPQFIFQYYEEEERQRGNFPDRFSGHQFPNYSSELNVNALLLGDSALYLCASSLLGGATANYGYTFGSGTRLTVV.

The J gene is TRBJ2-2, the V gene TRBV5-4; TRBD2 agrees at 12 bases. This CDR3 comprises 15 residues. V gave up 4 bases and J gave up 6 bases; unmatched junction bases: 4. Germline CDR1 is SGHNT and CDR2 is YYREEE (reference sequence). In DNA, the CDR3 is TGTGCCAGCAGCCTCCGGACTAGCGGGGCCGGGGAGCTGTTTTTT. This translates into CASSLRTSGAGELFF.

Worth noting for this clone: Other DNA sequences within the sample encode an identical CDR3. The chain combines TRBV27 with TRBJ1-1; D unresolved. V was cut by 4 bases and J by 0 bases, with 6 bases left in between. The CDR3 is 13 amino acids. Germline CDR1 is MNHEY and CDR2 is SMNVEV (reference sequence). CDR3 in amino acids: CASSSVMNTEAFF. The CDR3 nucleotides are TGTGCCAGCAGTTCAGTAATGAACACTGAAGCTTTCTTT.

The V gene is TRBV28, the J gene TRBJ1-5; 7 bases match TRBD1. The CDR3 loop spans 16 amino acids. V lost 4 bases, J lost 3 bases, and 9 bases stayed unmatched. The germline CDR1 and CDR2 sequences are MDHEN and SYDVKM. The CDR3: CASSSAWGQFNQPQHF. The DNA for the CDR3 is TGTGCCAGCAGTTCCGCTTGGGGACAGTTCAATCAGCCCCAGCATTTT.

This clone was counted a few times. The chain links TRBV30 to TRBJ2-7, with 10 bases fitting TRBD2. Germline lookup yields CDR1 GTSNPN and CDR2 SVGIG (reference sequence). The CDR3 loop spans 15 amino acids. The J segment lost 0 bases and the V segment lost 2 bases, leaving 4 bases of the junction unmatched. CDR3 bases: TGTGCCTGGAGTCATAGCGGGGGGTTCTCCTACGAGCAGTACGTC. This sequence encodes CAWSHSGGFSYEQYV.

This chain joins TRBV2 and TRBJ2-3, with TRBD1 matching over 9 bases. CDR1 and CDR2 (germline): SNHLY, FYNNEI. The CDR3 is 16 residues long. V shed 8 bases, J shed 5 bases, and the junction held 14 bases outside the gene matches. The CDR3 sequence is CASLNGNRGLRDTQYF. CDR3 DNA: TGTGCCAGCCTTAATGGGAACAGGGGGCTTAGAGATACGCAGTATTTT.

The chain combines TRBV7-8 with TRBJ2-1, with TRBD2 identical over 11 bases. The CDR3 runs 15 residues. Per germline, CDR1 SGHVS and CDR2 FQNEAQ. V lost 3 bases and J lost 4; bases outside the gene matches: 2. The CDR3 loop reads CASSLGLAAYNEQFF. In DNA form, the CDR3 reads TGTGCCAGCAGCTTGGGACTAGCGGCGTACAATGAGCAGTTCTTC.

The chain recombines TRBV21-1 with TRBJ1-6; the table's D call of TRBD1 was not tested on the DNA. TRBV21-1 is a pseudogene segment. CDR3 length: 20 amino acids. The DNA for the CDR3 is TGTGCCAGCAGCAAATCTTGTGACGGTCGGCAGGGACACTATAATTCACCCCTCCACTTT. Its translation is CASSKSCDGRQGHYNSPLHF.

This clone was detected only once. The CDR3 sequence: CASTWGQNTEAFF. The CDR3, as DNA: TGTGCCAGCACCTGGGGACAGAACACTGAAGCTTTCTTT. The rearrangement joins TRBV3-1 (or the pseudogene TRBV3-2) to TRBJ1-1, with D maybe TRBD1 (6 bases). Trimming cost V 7 bases and J 1 base, with 10 bases left between them. Germline CDR1 LGHDT, CDR2 YNNKEL (reference sequence). The CDR3 consists of 13 residues.

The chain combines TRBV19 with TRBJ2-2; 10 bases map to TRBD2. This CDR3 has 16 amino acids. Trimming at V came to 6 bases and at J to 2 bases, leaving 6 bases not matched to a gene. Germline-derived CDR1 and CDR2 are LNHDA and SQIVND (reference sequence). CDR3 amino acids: CASSLLAGANTGELFF. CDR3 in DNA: TGTGCCAGTAGCCTCCTAGCGGGAGCAAACACCGGGGAGCTGTTTTTT.

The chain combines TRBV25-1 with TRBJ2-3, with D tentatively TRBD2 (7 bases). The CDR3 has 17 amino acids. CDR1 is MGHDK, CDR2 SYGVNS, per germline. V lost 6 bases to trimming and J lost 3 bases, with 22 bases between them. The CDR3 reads CASSRTRSGGATDTQYF. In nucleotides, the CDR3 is TGTGCCAGCAGCCGAACGAGGTCGGGGGGCGCAACAGATACGCAGTATTTT.

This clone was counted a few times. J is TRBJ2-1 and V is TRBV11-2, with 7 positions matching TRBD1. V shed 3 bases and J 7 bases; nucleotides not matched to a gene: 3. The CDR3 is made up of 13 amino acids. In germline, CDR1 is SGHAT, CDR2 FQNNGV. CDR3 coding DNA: TGTGCCAGCAGCTTCGACAGGGCGAATGAGCAGTTCTTC. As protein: CASSFDRANEQFF.

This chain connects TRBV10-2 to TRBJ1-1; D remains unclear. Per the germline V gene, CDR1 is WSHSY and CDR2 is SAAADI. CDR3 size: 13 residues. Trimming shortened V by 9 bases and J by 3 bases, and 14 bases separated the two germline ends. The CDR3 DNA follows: TGCGCCAGTACACAGATAACGGACACTGAAGCTTTCTTT. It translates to CASTQITDTEAFF.

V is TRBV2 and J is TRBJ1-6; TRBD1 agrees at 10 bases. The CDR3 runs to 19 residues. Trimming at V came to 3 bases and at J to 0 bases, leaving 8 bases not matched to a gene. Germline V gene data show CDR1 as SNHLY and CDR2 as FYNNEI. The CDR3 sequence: CASSDFFGQGVSYNSPLHF. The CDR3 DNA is TGTGCCAGCAGTGATTTTTTTGGACAGGGGGTCTCCTATAATTCACCCCTCCACTTT.

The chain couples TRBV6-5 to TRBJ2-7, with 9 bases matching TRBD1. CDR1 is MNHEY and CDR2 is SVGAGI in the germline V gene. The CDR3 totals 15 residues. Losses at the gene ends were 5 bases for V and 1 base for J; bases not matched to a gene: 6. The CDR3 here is CASSRGTGQSYEQYF. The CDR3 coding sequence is TGTGCCAGCAGTCGCGGGACAGGGCAATCCTACGAGCAGTACTTC.

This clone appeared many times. The CDR3 bases are TGTGCCAGCCTCGGGGGGGGCCCAGGGGCTACTGAAGCTTTCTTT. This translates into CASLGGGPGATEAFF. The chain has TRBV7-6 and TRBJ1-1, with D possibly TRBD1 on 6 matching bases. The CDR3 is 15 amino acids. Germline V gene lookup returns CDR1 SGHVS and CDR2 FNYEAQ. V was clipped by 8 bases and J by 5 bases, with 21 bases between them.

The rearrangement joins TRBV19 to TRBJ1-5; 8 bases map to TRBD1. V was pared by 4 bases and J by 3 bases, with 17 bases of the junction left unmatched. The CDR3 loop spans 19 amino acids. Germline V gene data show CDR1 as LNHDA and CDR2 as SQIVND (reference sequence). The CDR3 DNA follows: TGTGCCAGTAGTAAATTAGCAGGGGGCCTTGAATCCTCCAATCAGCCCCAGCATTTT. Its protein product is CASSKLAGGLESSNQPQHF. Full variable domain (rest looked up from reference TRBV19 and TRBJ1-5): DGGITQSPKYLFRKEGQNVTLSCEQNLNHDAMYWYRQDPGQGLRLIYYSQIVNDFQKGDIAEGYSVSREKKESFPLTVTSAQKNPTAFYLCASSKLAGGLESSNQPQHFGDGTRLSIL.

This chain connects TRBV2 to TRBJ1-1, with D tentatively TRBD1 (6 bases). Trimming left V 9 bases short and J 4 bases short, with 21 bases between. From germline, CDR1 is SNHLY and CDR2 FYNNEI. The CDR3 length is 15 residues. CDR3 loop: CASSPRAQGFTEAFF. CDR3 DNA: TGTGCCAGTTCTCCCCGCGCACAGGGATTCACTGAAGCTTTCTTT. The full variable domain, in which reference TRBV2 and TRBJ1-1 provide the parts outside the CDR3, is EPEVTQTPSHQVTQMGQEVILRCVPISNHLYFYWYRQILGQKVEFLVSFYNNEISEKSEIFDDQFSVERPDGSNFTLKIRSTKLEDSAMYFCASSPRAQGFTEAFFGQGTRLTVV.

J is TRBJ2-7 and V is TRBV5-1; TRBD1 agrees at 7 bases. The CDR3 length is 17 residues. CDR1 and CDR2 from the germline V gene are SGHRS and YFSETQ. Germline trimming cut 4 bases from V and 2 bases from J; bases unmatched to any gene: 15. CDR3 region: CASSDEPGTATTYEQYF. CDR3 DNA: TGCGCCAGCAGCGACGAACCTGGGACAGCGACCACCTACGAGCAGTACTTC. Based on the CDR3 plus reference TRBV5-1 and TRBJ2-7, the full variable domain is KAGVTQTPRYLIKTRGQQVTLSCSPISGHRSVSWYQQTPGQGLQFLFEYFSETQRNKGNFPGRFSGRQFSNSRSEMNVSTLELGDSALYLCASSDEPGTATTYEQYFGPGTRLTVT.

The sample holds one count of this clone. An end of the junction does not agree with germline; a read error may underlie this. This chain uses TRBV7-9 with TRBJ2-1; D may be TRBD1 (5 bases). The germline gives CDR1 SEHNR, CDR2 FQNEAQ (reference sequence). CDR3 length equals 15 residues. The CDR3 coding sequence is TGTGCCAGCACCTTATCCCTTACCAGGGCCCATGAGCAGTTCTTC. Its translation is CASTLSLTRAHEQFF.